This TCR beta chain was obtained from a study of blood T cell repertoires in COVID-19 (dated by TCRdb to about 2020). General notes on the study: Collaborator samples came from the United States, Italy and Spain and covered acute and convalescent phases of COVID-19. The prospective study material was composed of cDNA or gDNA derived from T cells, B-cell-depleted T cells, or PBMCs. Subjects who had been exposed to COVID-19, were actively infected with it, or had recovered from it provided the deeply sampled blood TCRbeta repertoires that made up the dataset. A freely available public database, intended as a resource for researchers studying the immune response to SARS-CoV-2, is where the repertoires were released. Samples were obtained from the ongoing ImmuneRACE study (first 160 participants) and from 1,000 to 1,500 subjects provided by 6 global collaborators. A de-identified subject ID, COVID-19 status, age in years and sex were almost always included in the sample metadata. HLA class I and class II types, where available, came from metadata supplied by the sample provider rather than from assay-based typing. Overall results and qualifications from the work: The amount of clinical and demographic metadata varied by source and participant and was provided uncurated.

At one collaborating source in Seattle, patients were enrolled during active infection and were followed longitudinally through the course of disease. Each collaborating institution followed its own protocols to collect whole blood in K2EDTA tubes. For TCRbeta analysis, collaborator samples were shipped as frozen whole blood, as isolated PBMCs, or as DNA extracted from either sample type. The germline ends are 13 bases apart after V is trimmed by 3 bases and J by 8 bases. The CDR3 starts with the cysteine, ends with the phenylalanine, and has 13 residues. Only CDR3 DNA is held: 39 bases, read in frame from base 1. TCRbeta CDR3 regions were amplified from genomic DNA by means of the immunoSEQ Assay, a bias-controlled multiplex PCR. Turning to the authors' computational methods: Nucleated cell counts per sample were estimated from amplification of reference gene primers within the assay. To quantify the absolute abundance of each unique TCRbeta CDR3 rearrangement, sequence reads were collapsed and filtered. Productive Simpson clonality was computed per sample as the square root of Simpson's diversity index over productive rearrangements. Entries here come from immuneACCESS through TCRdb and include only in-frame sequences with V and J called. Some clones fail to appear in such tables; in the studies checked, an unresolved V gene covers under half of the shortfall, and the cause of the remainder is unknown. V, J and clone size are those of that table, while D and trimming were read from the DNA. A total of some 70,000 clones appear in this sample, 65% to 85% of them only once. Together, the top ten hold roughly 13% of the sample.

This clone was observed once. Its cognate antigen has yet to be identified. Per-base qualities were not stored, and no clone one base away is much larger. The sequence links TRBV12-3 or TRBV12-4 to TRBJ1-2; TRBD1 might be the D gene, on 6 matching bases. The TCR was taken from a man aged 50-59 years with COVID-19, enrolled during active disease. Source material: peripheral blood. The CDR3 region has the sequence CASSFRQGWGYTF. Read as DNA, the sequence is TGTGCCAGCAGTTTTCGCCAGGGGTGGGGCTACACCTTC.